These T cell receptor beta chains were read from a single sample in a study of T cells in Graves' hyperthyroidism and ophthalmopathy. Each CDR3 protein is one row after TCRdb ran MiXCR on the multiplex PCR reads. The table lists around 250,000 distinct CDR3 sequences, more than 12% of them singletons. Sample: blood. Receptor source: a woman in her thirties or forties with Graves' hyperthyroidism that later progressed to Graves' ophthalmopathy. CDR3s include the opening cysteine and the closing phenylalanine or tryptophan. Each record gives: J gene, V gene, D gene, clone size, CDR3 DNA, CDR3 protein. A D gene is named only where the DNA matches it firmly. Not all rows give a size; the values are once, few, many and, for expanded clones, a class.

>TRBJ1-3|TRBV4-2|-|few
TGTGCCAGCAGCCAAGAGGCCTACTCTGGAAACACCATATATTTT
CASSQEAYSGNTIYF
>TRBJ1-1|TRBV12-3/TRBV12-4|-|few
TGTGCCAGCAGTTTGGGGAGACTGAACACTGGAGCTTTCTTT
CASSLGRLNTGAFF
>TRBJ2-2|TRBV10-2|-|many
TGCGCCAGCACTCCGGGGAACACCGGGGAGCTGTTTTTT
CASTPGNTGELFF
>TRBJ2-7|TRBV6-1|-|many
TGTGCCAGCAGCCCCCAGGACGGATCCTACGAGCAGTACTTC
CASSPQDGSYEQYF
>TRBJ2-7|TRBV10-3|-|many
TGTGCCACCACGGGTTCAAGCTCCTACGAGCAGTACTTC
CATTGSSSYEQYF
>TRBJ2-3|TRBV7-8|-|many
TGTGCCAGCAGCTTAGAAGAGGAGGCCCCCTTTAGCACAGATACGCAGTATTTT
CASSLEEEAPFSTDTQYF
>TRBJ1-5|TRBV7-8|-|-
TGTGCCAGCAGCTTAGTGGGGGCTCGGCAGCCCCAGCATTTT
CASSLVGARQPQHF
>TRBJ1-5|TRBV10-3|-|many
TGTGCCATCAGTCAGGAAAATCAGCCCCAGCATTTT
CAISQENQPQHF
>TRBJ1-2|TRBV12-3/TRBV12-4|-|many
TGTGCCAGCAGTGTCGGGACTCCGGGAAACTATGGCTACACCTTC
CASSVGTPGNYGYTF
>TRBJ1-1|TRBV7-9|-|-
TGTGCCAGCAGCCCGGCCCGGACCATCCTGCTCCCTGAAGCTTTCTTT
CASSPARTILLPEAFF
>TRBJ2-7|TRBV12-3/TRBV12-4|TRBD2|many
TGTGCCAGCGGGGGACTAGCGGGCGGGGAGCAGTACTTC
CASGGLAGGEQYF
>TRBJ2-1|TRBV7-9|-|-
TGTGCCAGCAGCTTAGAGGGGGGGCCCGGGGTTTTGCAGTTCTTC
CASSLEGGPGVLQFF
>TRBJ2-1|TRBV7-8|-|many
TGTGCCAGCAGCGCTAGAGTCCTAACCCTTGAGACGCCCACGAATGAGCAGTTCTTC
CASSARVLTLETPTNEQFF
>TRBJ2-1|TRBV11-2|-|many
TGTGCCAGCAGCTTAGACCCGTGGGATGAGCAGTTCTTC
CASSLDPWDEQFF
>TRBJ2-7|TRBV30|-|few
TGTGCCTCAGAGAGGACTTCCGATTACGAGCAGTACTTC
CASERTSDYEQYF
>TRBJ2-2|TRBV6-1|-|many
TGTGCCAGCAGTGAATTGAACACCGGGGAGCTGTTTTTT
CASSELNTGELFF
>TRBJ1-2|TRBV28|-|many
TGTGCCAGCAGTCACTTACTCCCAGACAGGATGTCTCGTGGCTACACCTTC
CASSHLLPDRMSRGYTF
>TRBJ2-3|TRBV9|-|many
TGTGCCAGTGGTACCAGCGGGCTCACAGATACGCAGTATTTT
CASGTSGLTDTQYF
>TRBJ1-1|TRBV4-1|-|many
TGCGCCAGCAGCCATATGCCCATGAACACTGAAGCTTTCTTT
CASSHMPMNTEAFF
>TRBJ2-7|TRBV29-1|-|many
TGCAGCGTTGAAGATAGCCGGACCTACGAGCAGTACTTC
CSVEDSRTYEQYF
>TRBJ2-7|TRBV5-5|TRBD2|-
TGTGCCAGCAGCTTGGGGGGACTAGTAGCCCACGAGCAGTACTTC
CASSLGGLVAHEQYF